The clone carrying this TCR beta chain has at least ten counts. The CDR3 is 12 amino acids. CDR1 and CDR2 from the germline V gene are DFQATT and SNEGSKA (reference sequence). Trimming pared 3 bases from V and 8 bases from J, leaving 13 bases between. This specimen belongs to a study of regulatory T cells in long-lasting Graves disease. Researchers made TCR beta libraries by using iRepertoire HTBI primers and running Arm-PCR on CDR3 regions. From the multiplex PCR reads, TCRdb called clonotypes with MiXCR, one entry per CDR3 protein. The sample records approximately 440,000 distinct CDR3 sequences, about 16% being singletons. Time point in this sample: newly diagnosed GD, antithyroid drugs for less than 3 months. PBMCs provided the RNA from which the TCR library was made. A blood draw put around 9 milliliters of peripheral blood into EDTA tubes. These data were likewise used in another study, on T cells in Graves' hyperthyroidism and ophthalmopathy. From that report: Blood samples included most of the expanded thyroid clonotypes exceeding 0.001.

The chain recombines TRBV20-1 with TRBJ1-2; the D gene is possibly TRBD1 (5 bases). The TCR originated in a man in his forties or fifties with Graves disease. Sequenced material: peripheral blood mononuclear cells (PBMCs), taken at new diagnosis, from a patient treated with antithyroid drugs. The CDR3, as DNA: TGCAGTGCTAGTGGGGGAGCAGGAGGCTACACCTTC. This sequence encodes CSASGGAGGYTF.